This T cell receptor (beta chain) was documented in a study of regulatory T cells in long-lasting Graves disease. This CDR3 region has 15 residues. V was cut by 1 base and J by 5 bases, with 14 bases left in between. In germline, CDR1 is LNHDA, CDR2 SQIVND (reference sequence). The time point denotes: persistent/refractory GD, antithyroid drugs over 5 years with positive TRAb. The TCR library was made from RNA that had been extracted from PBMCs in TRIzol. The diagnosis of Graves' disease used American Thyroid Association guidelines. Construction of the TCR beta libraries employed iRepertoire HTBI primers in conjunction with Arm-PCR of CDR3 regions. TCRdb fed the multiplex PCR reads into MiXCR, producing one record per CDR3 protein. Seen here are 450,000 or so distinct CDR3 sequences, 20% to 25% observed once, and the top ten hold around 13%.

The V and J genes are TRBV19 and TRBJ1-1, with D perhaps TRBD1 (6 bases). The sequence was collected from a female donor with Graves disease. Here the sequenced sample was peripheral blood mononuclear cells (PBMCs), taken when the disease was refractory, from a patient treated with antithyroid drugs. The CDR3 bases are TGTGCCAGTAGTATAGCCGGGCAGGGGAGGACTGAAGCTTTCTTT. Translating gives CASSIAGQGRTEAFF.